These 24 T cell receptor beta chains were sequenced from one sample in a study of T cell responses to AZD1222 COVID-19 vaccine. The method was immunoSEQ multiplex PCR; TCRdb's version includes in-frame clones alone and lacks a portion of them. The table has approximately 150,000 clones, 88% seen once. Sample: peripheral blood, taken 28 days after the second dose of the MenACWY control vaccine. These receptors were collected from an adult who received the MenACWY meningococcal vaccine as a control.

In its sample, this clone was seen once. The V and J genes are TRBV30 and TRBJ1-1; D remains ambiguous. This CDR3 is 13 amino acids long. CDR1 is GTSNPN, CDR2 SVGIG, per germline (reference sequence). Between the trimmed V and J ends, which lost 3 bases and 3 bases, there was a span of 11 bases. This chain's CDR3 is CAWRKTLDTEAFF. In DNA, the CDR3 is TGTGCCTGGAGGAAAACCTTGGACACTGAAGCTTTCTTT.

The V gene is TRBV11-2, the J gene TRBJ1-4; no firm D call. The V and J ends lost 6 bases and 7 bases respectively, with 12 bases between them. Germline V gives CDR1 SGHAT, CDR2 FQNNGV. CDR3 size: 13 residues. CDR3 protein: CASRARIGEKLFF. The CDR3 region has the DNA TGTGCCAGCAGGGCGAGGATCGGTGAAAAACTGTTTTTT. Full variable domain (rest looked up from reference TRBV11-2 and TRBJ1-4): EAGVAQSPRYKIIEKRQSVAFWCNPISGHATLYWYQQILGQGPKLLIQFQNNGVVDDSQLPKDRFSAERLKGVDSTLKIQPAKLEDSAVYLCASRARIGEKLFFGSGTQLSVL.

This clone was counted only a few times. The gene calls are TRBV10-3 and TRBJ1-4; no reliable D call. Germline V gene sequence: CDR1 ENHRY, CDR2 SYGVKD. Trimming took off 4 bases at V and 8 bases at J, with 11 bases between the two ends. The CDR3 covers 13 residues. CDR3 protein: CAISAYREEKLFF. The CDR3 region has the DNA TGTGCCATCAGTGCTTATAGGGAGGAAAAACTGTTTTTT.

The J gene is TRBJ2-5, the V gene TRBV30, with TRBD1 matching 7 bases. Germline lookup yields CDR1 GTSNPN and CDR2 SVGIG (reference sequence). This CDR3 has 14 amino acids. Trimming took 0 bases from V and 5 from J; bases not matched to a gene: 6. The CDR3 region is CAWSVVGGRETQYF. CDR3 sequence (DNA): TGTGCCTGGAGTGTAGTAGGGGGCCGGGAGACCCAGTACTTC.

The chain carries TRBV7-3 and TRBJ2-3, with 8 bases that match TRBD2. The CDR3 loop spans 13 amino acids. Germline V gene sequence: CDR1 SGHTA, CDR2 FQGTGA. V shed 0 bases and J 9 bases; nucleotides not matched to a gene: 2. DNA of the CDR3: TGTGCCAGCAGCTTAACGGCGGGAGGCACGCAGTATTTT. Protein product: CASSLTAGGTQYF.

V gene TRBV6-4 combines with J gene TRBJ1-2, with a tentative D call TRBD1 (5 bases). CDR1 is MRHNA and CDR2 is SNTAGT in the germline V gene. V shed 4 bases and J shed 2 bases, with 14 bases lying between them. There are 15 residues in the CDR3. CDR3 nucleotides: TGTGCCAGCAGTGTTGGTCCATCAGGGAACTATGGCTACACCTTC. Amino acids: CASSVGPSGNYGYTF.

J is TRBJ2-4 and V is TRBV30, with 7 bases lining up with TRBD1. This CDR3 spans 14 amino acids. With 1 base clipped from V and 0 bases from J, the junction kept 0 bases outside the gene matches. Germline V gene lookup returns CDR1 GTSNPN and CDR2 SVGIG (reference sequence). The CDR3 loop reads CAWSGDRAKNIQYF. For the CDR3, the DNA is TGTGCCTGGAGTGGGGACAGAGCCAAAAACATTCAGTACTTC.

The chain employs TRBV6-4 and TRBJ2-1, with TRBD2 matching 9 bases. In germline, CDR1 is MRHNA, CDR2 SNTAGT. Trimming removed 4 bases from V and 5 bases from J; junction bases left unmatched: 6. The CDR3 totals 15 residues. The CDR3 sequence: CASSVASGIHNEQFF. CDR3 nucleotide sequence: TGTGCCAGCAGTGTAGCTAGCGGGATTCACAATGAGCAGTTCTTC.

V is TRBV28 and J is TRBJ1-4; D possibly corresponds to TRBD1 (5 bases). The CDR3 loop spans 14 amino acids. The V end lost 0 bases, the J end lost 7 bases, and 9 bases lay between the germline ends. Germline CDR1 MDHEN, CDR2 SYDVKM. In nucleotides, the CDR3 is TGTGCCAGCAGTTTATGGGGGGGAGGTGAAAAACTGTTTTTT. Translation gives CASSLWGGGEKLFF. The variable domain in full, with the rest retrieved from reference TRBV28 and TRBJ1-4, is DVKVTQSSRYLVKRTGEKVFLECVQDMDHENMFWYRQDPGLGLRLIYFSYDVKMKEKGDIPEGYSVSREKKERFSLILESASTNQTSMYLCASSLWGGGEKLFFGSGTQLSVL.

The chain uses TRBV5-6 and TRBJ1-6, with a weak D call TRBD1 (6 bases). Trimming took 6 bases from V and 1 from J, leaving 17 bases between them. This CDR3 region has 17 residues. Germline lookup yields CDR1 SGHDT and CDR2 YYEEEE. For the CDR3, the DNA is TGTGCCAGCACCTCCCGAGGGCAGGGGTCCTATAATTCACCCCTCCACTTT. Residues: CASTSRGQGSYNSPLHF.

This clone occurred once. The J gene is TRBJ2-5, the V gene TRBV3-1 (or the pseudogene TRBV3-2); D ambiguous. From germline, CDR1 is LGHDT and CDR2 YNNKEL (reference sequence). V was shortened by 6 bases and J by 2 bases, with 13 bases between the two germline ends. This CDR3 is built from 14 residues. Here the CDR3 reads CASSPPAPQETQYF. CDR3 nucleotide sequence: TGTGCCAGCAGTCCTCCAGCCCCTCAAGAGACCCAGTACTTC.

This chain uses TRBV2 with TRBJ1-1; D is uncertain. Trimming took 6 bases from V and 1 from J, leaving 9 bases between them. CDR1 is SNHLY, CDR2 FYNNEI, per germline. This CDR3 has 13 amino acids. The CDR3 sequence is CASSAAGNTEAFF. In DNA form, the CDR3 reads TGTGCCAGCAGCGCGGCGGGGAACACTGAAGCTTTCTTT.

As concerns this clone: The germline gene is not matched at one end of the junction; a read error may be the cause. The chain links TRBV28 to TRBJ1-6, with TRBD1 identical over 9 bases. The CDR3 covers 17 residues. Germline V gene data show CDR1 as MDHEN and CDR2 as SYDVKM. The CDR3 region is CASSLSPRQGDNSPLHF. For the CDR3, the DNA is TGTGCCAGCAGCTTATCACCAAGACAGGGGGATAATTCACCCCTCCACTTT.

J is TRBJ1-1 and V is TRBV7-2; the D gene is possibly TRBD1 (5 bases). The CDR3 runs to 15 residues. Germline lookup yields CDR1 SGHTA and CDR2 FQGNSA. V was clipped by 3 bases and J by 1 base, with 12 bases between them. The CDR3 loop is CASSLRPGTNTEAFF. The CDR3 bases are TGTGCCAGCAGCTTGCGGCCAGGGACGAACACTGAAGCTTTCTTT.

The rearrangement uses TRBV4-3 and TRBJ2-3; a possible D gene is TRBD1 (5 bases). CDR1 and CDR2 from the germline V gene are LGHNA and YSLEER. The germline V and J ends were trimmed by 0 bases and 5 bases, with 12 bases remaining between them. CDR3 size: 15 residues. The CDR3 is CASSQEGQGGDTQYF. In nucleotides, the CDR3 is TGCGCCAGCAGCCAAGAGGGGCAGGGTGGAGATACGCAGTATTTT.

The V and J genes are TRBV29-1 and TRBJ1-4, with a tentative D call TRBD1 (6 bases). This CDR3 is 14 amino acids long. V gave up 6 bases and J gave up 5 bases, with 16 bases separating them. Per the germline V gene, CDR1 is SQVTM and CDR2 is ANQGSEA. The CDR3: CSVTRGGINEKLFF. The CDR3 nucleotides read TGCAGCGTCACCAGGGGTGGGATAAATGAAAAACTGTTTTTT.

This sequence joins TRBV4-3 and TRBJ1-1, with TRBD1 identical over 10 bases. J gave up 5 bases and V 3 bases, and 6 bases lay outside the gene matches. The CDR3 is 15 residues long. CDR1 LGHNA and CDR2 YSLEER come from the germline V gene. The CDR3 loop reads CASSHADRGDTEAFF. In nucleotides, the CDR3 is TGCGCCAGCAGCCATGCGGACAGGGGGGATACTGAAGCTTTCTTT.

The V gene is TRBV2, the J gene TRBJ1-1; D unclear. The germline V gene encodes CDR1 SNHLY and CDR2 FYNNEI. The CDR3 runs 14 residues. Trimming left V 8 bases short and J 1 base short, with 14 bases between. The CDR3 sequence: CASQARSGNTEAFF. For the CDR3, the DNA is TGTGCCAGCCAGGCCAGAAGTGGGAACACTGAAGCTTTCTTT.

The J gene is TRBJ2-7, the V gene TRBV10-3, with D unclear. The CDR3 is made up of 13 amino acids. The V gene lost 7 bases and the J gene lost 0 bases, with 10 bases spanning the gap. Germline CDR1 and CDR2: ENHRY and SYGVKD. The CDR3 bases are TGTGCCATCACGGCAGAACTCTCCTACGAGCAGTACTTC. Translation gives CAITAELSYEQYF.

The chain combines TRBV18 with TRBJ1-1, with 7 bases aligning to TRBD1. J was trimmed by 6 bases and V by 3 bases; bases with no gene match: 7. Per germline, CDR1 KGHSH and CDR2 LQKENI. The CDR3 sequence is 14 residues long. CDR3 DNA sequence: TGTGCCAGCTCACCGGCTCAGGGGGTTTCTGAAGCTTTCTTT. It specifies CASSPAQGVSEAFF.

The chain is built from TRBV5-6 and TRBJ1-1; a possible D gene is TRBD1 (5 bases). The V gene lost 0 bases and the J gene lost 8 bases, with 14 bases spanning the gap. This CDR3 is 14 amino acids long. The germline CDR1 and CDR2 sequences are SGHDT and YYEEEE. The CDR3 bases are TGTGCCAGCAGCTTGGTGGTATACTCAGGGGAAGCTTTCTTT. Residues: CASSLVVYSGEAFF. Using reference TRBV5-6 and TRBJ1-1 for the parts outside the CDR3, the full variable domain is DAGVTQSPTHLIKTRGQQVTLRCSPKSGHDTVSWYQQALGQGPQFIFQYYEEEERQRGNFPDRFSGHQFPNYSSELNVNALLLGDSALYLCASSLVVYSGEAFFGQGTRLTVV.

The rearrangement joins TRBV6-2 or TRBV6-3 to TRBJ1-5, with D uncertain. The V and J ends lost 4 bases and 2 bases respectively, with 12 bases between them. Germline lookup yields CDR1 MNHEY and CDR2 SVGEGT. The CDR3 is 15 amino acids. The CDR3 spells CASSFTRVGNQPQHF. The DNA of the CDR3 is TGTGCCAGCAGTTTCACGAGAGTGGGCAATCAGCCCCAGCATTTT.

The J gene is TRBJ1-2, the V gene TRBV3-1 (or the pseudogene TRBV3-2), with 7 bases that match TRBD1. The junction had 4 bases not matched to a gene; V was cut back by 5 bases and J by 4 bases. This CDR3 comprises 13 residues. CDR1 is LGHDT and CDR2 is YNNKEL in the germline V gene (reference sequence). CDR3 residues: CASSSRQGYGYTF. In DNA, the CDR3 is TGTGCCAGCAGCTCCCGACAGGGCTATGGCTACACCTTC.

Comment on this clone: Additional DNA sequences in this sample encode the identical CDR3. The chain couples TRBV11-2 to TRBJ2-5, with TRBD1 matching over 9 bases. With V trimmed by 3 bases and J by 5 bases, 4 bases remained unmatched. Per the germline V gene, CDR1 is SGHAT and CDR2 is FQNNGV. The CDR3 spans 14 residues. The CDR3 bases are TGTGCCAGCAGCTTCGGGACAGGGAGGGAGACCCAGTACTTC. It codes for CASSFGTGRETQYF.